The T cell receptor (beta chain) under discussion was sequenced for a study of blood T cell repertoires in COVID-19. As for the study in general: Both acute and convalescent COVID-19 samples were obtained from the United States, Italy and Spain.

The assay was immunoSEQ multiplex PCR, and TCRdb's table has in-frame clones only and misses some. Among about 160,000 clones, about 93% were seen once, and the ten largest hold roughly 4.4%. Germline loops: CDR1 MDHEN, CDR2 SYDVKM. V was cut by 1 base and J by 5 bases, with 15 bases left in between. The CDR3 extends over 16 amino acids. This TCR was recovered from a woman aged 45 to 65 with acute or convalescent COVID-19. This chain joins TRBV28 and TRBJ2-1; no clear D. Sample: peripheral blood. In nucleotides, the CDR3 is TGTGCCAGCAGTTTATCGCCGTCCAGGCCCCACAATGAGCAGTTCTTC. This translates into CASSLSPSRPHNEQFF. The variable domain in full, with the rest retrieved from reference TRBV28 and TRBJ2-1, is DVKVTQSSRYLVKRTGEKVFLECVQDMDHENMFWYRQDPGLGLRLIYFSYDVKMKEKGDIPEGYSVSREKKERFSLILESASTNQTSMYLCASSLSPSRPHNEQFFGPGTRLTVL.